The 23 T cell receptor beta chains below come from one sample, sequenced in a study of T cells in Graves' hyperthyroidism and ophthalmopathy. Amplified TCR beta CDR3 regions derived from RNA transcripts. HTBI primers were the set used in a first-round RT-PCR of the TCR CDR3. TCRdb re-called the multiplex PCR reads with MiXCR, one entry per CDR3 protein. The table shows around 540,000 distinct CDR3 sequences, with more than 15% occurring only once. Sequenced: blood. The receptor source for this set is a woman in her thirties with Graves' ophthalmopathy.

The chain employs TRBV7-9 and TRBJ1-2; 9 bases fit TRBD1. V lost 11 bases to trimming and J lost 7 bases; unmatched junction nucleotides: 11. The CDR3 spans 13 residues. CDR1 and CDR2 (germline): SEHNR, FQNEAQ (reference sequence). CDR3 coding DNA: TGTGCCGGTTTCGACAGGGGGGCAGGTGGCTACACCTTC. This sequence encodes CAGFDRGAGGYTF.

This clonotype was recorded once. Mismatch with germline at one junction end may stem from a read error. The rearrangement uses TRBV6-1 and TRBJ2-7; 9 bases match TRBD1. The CDR3 has 12 residues. Germline lookup yields CDR1 MNHNS and CDR2 SASEGT. The DNA for the CDR3 is TGTGCCACCCGGGACAGGGCCTACGAGCAGCACTTC. Translation gives CATRDRAYEQHF.

Ten or more counts support this clonotype. The CDR3, as DNA: TGCAGTGCTAGAGATACCTCAATCTCCTACAATGAGCAGTTCTTC. Amino acids: CSARDTSISYNEQFF. The chain has TRBV20-1 and TRBJ2-1; D ambiguous. V was trimmed by 0 bases and J by 0 bases, leaving 9 bases between them. In germline, CDR1 is DFQATT, CDR2 SNEGSKA (reference sequence). This CDR3 has 15 amino acids.

This clonotype was detected a few times. The chain has TRBV9 and TRBJ2-1; the match to TRBD2 covers 14 bases. CDR3 length equals 18 residues. The germline CDR1 and CDR2 sequences are SGDLS and YYNGEE. Trimming took 3 bases from V and 0 from J; bases not matched to a gene: 5. CDR3 bases: TGTGCCAGCAGCGCCGGGACTAGCGGGAGTAGCTCCTACAATGAGCAGTTCTTC. Residues: CASSAGTSGSSSYNEQFF.

This clonotype was observed a few times. V is TRBV20-1 and J is TRBJ1-1; unclear D gene. The CDR3 runs to 12 residues. Germline CDR1 reads DFQATT; CDR2 reads SNEGSKA (reference sequence). CDR3 coding DNA: TGCAGGGGAAGCCGGGCGAACACTGAAGCTTTCTTT. Translated: CRGSRANTEAFF.

This clonotype was found once. The chain joins TRBV27 to TRBJ2-7; the D gene could be TRBD1 or TRBD2 (7 bases each). Trimming pared 5 bases from V and 5 bases from J, leaving 13 bases between. The CDR3 is made up of 13 amino acids. Germline loops: CDR1 MNHEY, CDR2 SMNVEV (reference sequence). The CDR3 DNA sequence: TGTGCCAGCAGTGGGGCAGGGGGGGACGAGCAGTACTTC. It specifies CASSGAGGDEQYF.

This clonotype was observed a handful of times. The V gene is TRBV27, the J gene TRBJ2-7; TRBD2 matches at 11 bases. The junction had 5 bases not matched to a gene; V was cut back by 4 bases and J by 3 bases. The CDR3 has 15 amino acids. Per the germline V gene, CDR1 is MNHEY and CDR2 is SMNVEV (reference sequence). The CDR3 DNA follows: TGTGCCAGCAGTTCCCATAGCGGGAGGGTCTACGAGCAGTACTTC. It is translated as CASSSHSGRVYEQYF.

This clonotype was seen ten or more times. The chain links TRBV7-2 to TRBJ2-7; D unresolved. This CDR3 spans 13 amino acids. The germline gives CDR1 SGHTA, CDR2 FQGNSA. Deletions cut 0 bases from V and 3 bases from J, with 6 bases between. The CDR3 region is CASSLASHYEQYF. In nucleotides, the CDR3 is TGTGCCAGCAGCTTAGCGAGTCACTACGAGCAGTACTTC.

The table lists this clonotype with many counts. The CDR3 DNA sequence: TGTGCCAGCTCGGTTGGAGCGAACACTGAAGCTTTCTTT. This encodes CASSVGANTEAFF. The chain has TRBV18 and TRBJ1-1; D not resolved. Germline loops: CDR1 KGHSH, CDR2 LQKENI. The ends were cut back, 6 bases at V and 1 base at J, with 9 bases in the middle. This CDR3 region has 13 residues.

This clonotype was recorded many times. This chain links TRBV3-1 with TRBJ1-1; D possibly corresponds to TRBD1 (5 bases). This CDR3 has 14 residues. The V end lost 4 bases, the J end lost 2 bases, and 11 bases lay between the germline ends. CDR1 is LGHDT, CDR2 YNNKEL, per germline (reference sequence). Written as DNA, the CDR3 is TGTGCCAGCAGCCGTACCCAGGGAAACACTGAAGCTTTCTTT. It encodes CASSRTQGNTEAFF.

The chain links TRBV5-4 to TRBJ2-7; 9 bases map to TRBD1. The germline gives CDR1 SGHNT, CDR2 YYREEE (reference sequence). CDR3 size: 15 residues. Trimming cost V 1 base and J 3 bases; bases outside gene matches: 5. CDR3 in DNA: TGTGCCAGCAGCTTGCCGGGACAGGGTGGCTACGAGCAGTACTTC. Translation: CASSLPGQGGYEQYF.

This clonotype was picked up a small number of times. CDR3 nucleotide sequence: TGTGCCAGCAGCGTTGAGGGCAGGACTGAAGCTTTCTTT. Translated: CASSVEGRTEAFF. This chain joins TRBV9 and TRBJ1-1; D gene uncertain. Per the germline V gene, CDR1 is SGDLS and CDR2 is YYNGEE. Deletions cut 2 bases from V and 5 bases from J, with 10 bases between. The CDR3 loop spans 13 amino acids.

The V call is TRBV30, the J call TRBJ1-5; D uncertain. The germline V and J ends were trimmed by 0 bases and 4 bases, with 10 bases remaining between them. CDR3 length: 14 amino acids. Germline V gives CDR1 GTSNPN, CDR2 SVGIG (reference sequence). CDR3 nucleotide sequence: TGTGCCTGGAGTGTAGTAGGGATTAATCAGCCCCAGCATTTT. Residues: CAWSVVGINQPQHF.

Many counts were recorded for this clonotype. The chain carries TRBV6-1 and TRBJ2-1; D ambiguous. This CDR3 is built from 12 residues. Germline values: CDR1 MNHNS, CDR2 SASEGT. V was pared by 0 bases and J by 12 bases, with 9 bases between. For the CDR3, the DNA is TGTGCCAGCAGTGAAGCGATCTACAGGCAGTTCTTC. Residues: CASSEAIYRQFF.

This clonotype was detected ten times or more. The CDR3 loop is CASSTDSSGANVLTF. DNA for the CDR3: TGTGCCAGCAGTACCGACAGCTCTGGGGCCAACGTCCTGACTTTC. The chain recombines TRBV6-1 with TRBJ2-6; possible D gene TRBD1, 5 bases. Trimming took off 5 bases at V and 0 bases at J, with 8 bases between the two ends. The CDR3 is 15 amino acids. Germline CDR1 reads MNHNS; CDR2 reads SASEGT.

The CDR3 protein is CASRDGSNQPQHF. CDR3 nucleotide sequence: TGTGCCAGCAGGGACGGTAGCAATCAGCCCCAGCATTTT. The V gene is TRBV6-1, the J gene TRBJ1-5; D remains unclear. The CDR3 runs 13 residues. V gave up 6 bases and J gave up 0 bases, with 6 bases separating them. Germline CDR1 reads MNHNS; CDR2 reads SASEGT.

This clonotype was picked up many times. This sequence joins TRBV28 and TRBJ2-1; 8 bases match TRBD1. The trim removed 1 base at V and 5 bases at J, leaving 4 bases unmatched. Germline V gene lookup returns CDR1 MDHEN and CDR2 SYDVKM. This CDR3 comprises 15 residues. CDR3 coding DNA: TGTGCCAGCAGTTTATACAGGGGGGTTAACAATGAGCAGTTCTTC. As protein: CASSLYRGVNNEQFF.

This clonotype has at least ten counts. The rearrangement joins TRBV20-1 to TRBJ2-1, with D possibly being TRBD2 (5 bases). The CDR3 covers 12 residues. From germline, CDR1 is DFQATT and CDR2 SNEGSKA (reference sequence). The V gene lost 3 bases and the J gene lost 7 bases, with 10 bases spanning the gap. The CDR3 loop reads CSARPPGNEQFF. DNA of the CDR3: TGCAGTGCTAGGCCCCCGGGGAATGAGCAGTTCTTC.

This clonotype was picked up many times. The genes are TRBV6-1 and TRBJ2-3; 9 positions agree with TRBD2. The CDR3 is 19 amino acids. The ends lost 5 bases at V and 6 bases at J; junction bases unmatched: 21. CDR1 is MNHNS and CDR2 is SASEGT in the germline V gene. The CDR3 region has the DNA TGTGCCAGCAGTTCGTCCTCTCTACGGGTTAGCGGGAGTCTTGATACGCAGTATTTT. Amino acid sequence: CASSSSSLRVSGSLDTQYF.

The sample holds many counts of this clonotype. The J gene is TRBJ2-5, the V gene TRBV30; no firm D call. The CDR3 consists of 12 residues. The germline V gene has CDR1 GTSNPN and CDR2 SVGIG (reference sequence). V dropped 0 bases and J dropped 2 bases, with 4 bases sitting between them. The CDR3 here is CAWSVQQETQYF. CDR3 coding DNA: TGTGCCTGGAGTGTACAGCAAGAGACCCAGTACTTC.

The rearrangement links TRBV19 to TRBJ1-1; the D gene is possibly TRBD1 (5 bases). The V end lost 7 bases, the J end lost 0 bases, and 15 bases lay between the germline ends. This CDR3 region has 15 residues. CDR1 is LNHDA, CDR2 SQIVND, per germline (reference sequence). This CDR3 reads CASTQGRQLNTEAFF. CDR3 in DNA: TGTGCCAGTACCCAGGGACGCCAGCTGAACACTGAAGCTTTCTTT.

In its sample, this clonotype was seen many times. The rearrangement uses TRBV11-2 and TRBJ2-3; the D is unclear. CDR1 is SGHAT and CDR2 is FQNNGV in the germline V gene. This CDR3 has 15 amino acids. Trimming left V 5 bases short and J 1 base short, with 13 bases between. The CDR3 loop reads CASSSAPIRTDTQYF. The CDR3 region has the DNA TGTGCCAGCAGCAGCGCCCCAATTCGCACAGATACGCAGTATTTT.

CDR3 sequence (DNA): TGTGCCAGCAGTGCTGGGGAGCTGTTTTTT. Its translation: CASSAGELFF. V usage is TRBV25-1 and J usage is TRBJ2-2; no definite D call. Trimming took 4 bases from V and 8 from J, leaving 2 bases between them. CDR3 length: 10 residues. CDR1 MGHDK and CDR2 SYGVNS come from the germline V gene.